The subject of this entry is one T cell receptor beta chain. Method: immunoSEQ multiplex PCR; TCRdb's copy keeps in-frame clones and lacks some. Here the sample spans tens of thousands of clones, 96% being singletons. Germline lookup yields CDR1 MNHEY and CDR2 SVGAGI. Between the trimmed V and J ends, which lost 6 bases and 5 bases, there was a span of 10 bases. The CDR3 extends over 12 amino acids. The source of the sample is a study of cytomegalovirus exposure and HLA in healthy donors. The gene calls are TRBV6-5 and TRBJ1-2, with D maybe TRBD1 (6 bases). The specimen was PBMCs. This TCR was sampled from a woman aged 18-29 years in good health and CMV-seropositive. CDR3 protein: CASSLQGYGYTF. In nucleotides, the CDR3 is TGTGCCAGCAGCTTACAGGGATATGGCTACACCTTC.